This is a list of T cell receptor beta chains from one sample in a study of blood T cell repertoires in COVID-19. Profiled with immunoSEQ multiplex PCR; TCRdb holds only in-frame clones, not every one. Of 200,000 to 300,000 clones in the sample, 75% to 90% were seen once. The sample comprised peripheral blood. These receptors originate from a man in his forties or fifties with acute or convalescent COVID-19. Each CDR3 is given with its conserved first and last residue. Fields, in order: V gene, J gene, CDR3 protein.

TRBV9,TRBJ2-7,CASSPRTGSYEQYF
TRBV5-1,TRBJ2-5,CASSLGPDRDGETQYF
TRBV7-9,TRBJ1-2,CASSPSDRAVTF
TRBV3-1/TRBV3-2,TRBJ2-7,CASSFRTTSYEQYF
TRBV3-1/TRBV3-2,TRBJ2-7,CASSQVSMISFYEQYF
TRBV10-3,TRBJ2-5,CATRTRTSGYETQYF
TRBV27,TRBJ2-1,CASSPRTSGYNEQFF
TRBV3-1/TRBV3-2,TRBJ2-5,CASTSGQVGETQYF
TRBV5-1,TRBJ1-3,CASSTGTGAYSGNTIYF
TRBV7-2,TRBJ2-5,CASSFISGVETQYF
TRBV7-2,TRBJ1-3,CASSLPGSGGDTIYF
TRBV30,TRBJ1-2,CAWSPGEANYGYTF
TRBV19,TRBJ1-2,CASSLTRGYGYTF
TRBV5-1,TRBJ2-2,CASSFSQGGLITGELFF
TRBV21-1,TRBJ2-1,CASSRSSYNEQFF
TRBV6-2/TRBV6-3,TRBJ2-1,CASSHGSYYNEQFF
TRBV25-1,TRBJ1-4,CASSGTGGVEKLFF
TRBV30,TRBJ2-7,CAWTAGRQAYEQYF
TRBV18,TRBJ1-2,CASSRGTGSGYGYTF
TRBV2,TRBJ1-1,CASSGQYEAFF
TRBV21-1,TRBJ1-2,CASTPLPRNRKARLYGYTF
TRBV12-3/TRBV12-4,TRBJ2-5,CASSPTSVETQYF
TRBV11-2,TRBJ2-1,CASSSIRTGEYEQFF
TRBV6-6,TRBJ1-1,CASSLDRAVAEAFF
TRBV6-4,TRBJ2-1,CASSEVGGGFNEQFF
TRBV3-1/TRBV3-2,TRBJ1-4,CASSPRRGRTNEKLFF
TRBV7-2,TRBJ2-5,CASSLTSGQETQYF
TRBV5-3,TRBJ1-1,CARSLYQALNTEAFF
TRBV3-1/TRBV3-2,TRBJ2-1,CASSQDQGVNEQFF
TRBV29-1,TRBJ2-1,CSVCTATGADNEQFF
TRBV7-9,TRBJ1-4,CASSPSSGGEKLFF
TRBV6-5,TRBJ2-7,CASSYSISEGAYEQYF
TRBV5-1,TRBJ2-2,CASSFGQGSANTGELFF